Listed below are T cell receptor beta chains from one sample, sequenced in a study of blood T cells in healthy people across ages. MiXCR was run by TCRdb on the 5' RACE reads, yielding one entry per CDR3 protein. The sample has 580,000 or so distinct CDR3 sequences; around 48% are singletons. The sequencing sample was made of blood. The source of these receptors is an older man in good health. The CDR3 runs from the conserved cysteine through the conserved F or W.

TRBV20-1 | CSASNTGTGGAWRYF
TRBV6-6 | CASTYGAGPSYEQYF
TRBV7-2 | CASSPLGTGGYEQYF
TRBV13 | CASSPRTAVNYGYTF
TRBV28 | CASSLPGQVQETQYF
TRBV5-1 | CASGPEAYNEKLFF
TRBV20-1 | CSATGLAGPYEQYF
TRBV3-1 | CASSPPGRGGYEQYF
TRBV4-1 | CASSTTFQETQYF
TRBV20-1 | CSASGTTNEQFF
TRBV5-8 | CASSSGGGYGYTF
TRBV18 | CASSPLEEGYEQYF
TRBV5-1 | CASSLVGSPTDTQYF
TRBV6-6 | CASSRDGSGGVLREQFF
TRBV20-1 | CSAKEDLMGPNEKLFF
TRBV28 | CASSFSSGSDEQFF
TRBV6-5 | CASQRERRTGELFF
TRBV9 | CASSEQTSGADTQYF
TRBV10-3 | CAIGDPIMANEQFF
TRBV12-3/TRBV12-4 | CASSPRSQIPTEAFF
TRBV5-1 | CASSLRLAGGEGYNEQFF
TRBV29-1 | CSATRGMNTEAFF
TRBV20-1 | CSATGAGGYTF
TRBV20-1 | CSARVASRDSDEQFF
TRBV5-5 | CASSTVRGYNEQFF
TRBV6-5 | CASSYSRNSNQPQHF
TRBV13 | CASSPDREIGNIQYF
TRBV12-3/TRBV12-4 | CASSTRQGSNYGYTF
TRBV12-3/TRBV12-4 | CASSFIAGGFSPLHF
TRBV12-3/TRBV12-4 | CASTRTGDADTQYF
TRBV6-2/TRBV6-3 | CASSRTGTGSYGYTF
TRBV7-2 | CASSPSAGAGANVLTF
TRBV24-1 | CATSDQRQGLSGANVLTF
TRBV12-3/TRBV12-4 | CASRRFEGELFF
TRBV7-2 | CASSPFPGRMLYEQYF
TRBV7-2 | CASSLGGRGRSPLHF
TRBV29-1 | CSVQGGGNEQFF
TRBV6-5 | CASSYSQRYGYTF
TRBV7-2 | CASRPPGPIDTQYF
TRBV6-5 | CASSRRAGTYVANVLTF
TRBV6-2/TRBV6-3 | CASSLRQRPYGYTF
TRBV4-1 | CASSPRQGNYEQYF
TRBV7-2 | CASSLAGGGSNQPQHF
TRBV7-3 | CASSPTTASSYNEQFF
TRBV7-9 | CASSSDRGHEKLFF
TRBV20-1 | CSASGDRVRGYTF
TRBV5-1 | CASSLAAGLNYGYTF
TRBV12-3/TRBV12-4 | CASSPGVAGPQYF
TRBV20-1 | CSTSGLAPPDTQYF
TRBV5-1 | CASSRSDASTDTQYF
TRBV20-1 | CSAGLADYEQYF
TRBV2 | CASQGGGGNEKLFF
TRBV6-6 | CASSKDDPSSYNEQYF
TRBV7-2 | CASSPLVASSTDTQYF
TRBV20-1 | CSASRTESTDTQYF